This entry features one T cell receptor (beta chain) sequence. TCRdb's table, derived via immunoSEQ multiplex PCR, lists solely in-frame clones and lacks some. The data show about 85,000 clones, with about 93% seen just once and approximately 0.27% held by the top ten. This specimen belongs to a study of technical replicates of blood from a few donors. This CDR3 has 13 amino acids. V was pared by 4 bases and J by 6 bases, with 13 bases between. In germline, CDR1 is SGHDT, CDR2 YYEEEE. This sequence joins TRBV5-6 and TRBJ1-2, with D possibly matching TRBD1 (5 bases). This clonotype was obtained from a human donor in good health. Material: T cells isolated from PBMCs. The CDR3 DNA reads as TGTGCCAGCAGCCCCAACAGGAGGGATGGCTACACCTTC. It encodes CASSPNRRDGYTF.